This is a list of T cell receptor beta chains from one sample in a study of response to subunit inactivated influenza vaccine. Each CDR3 protein gets one entry after TCRdb re-called the RT-PCR reads with MiXCR. The sample has more than 700,000 distinct CDR3 sequences; 21% are singletons. The material was PBMCs from blood, obtained roughly 5 days after vaccination. These receptors were collected from a man in his fifties who received an inactivated influenza vaccine. CDR3s include the opening cysteine and the closing phenylalanine or tryptophan. Fields, in order: D gene, V gene, clone size, J gene, CDR3 protein, CDR3 DNA. The D gene is left open where the match is weak. Rows give clone size only sometimes, using once, few, many, or a class for an expanded clone.

NA	TRBV7-2	NA	TRBJ1-3	CASSLSGVGNTIYF	TGTGCCAGCAGCTTATCGGGGGTTGGAAACACCATATATTTT
TRBD1	TRBV20-1	NA	TRBJ2-7	CSARDRRVLYEQYF	TGCAGTGCCCGGGACAGAAGAGTCCTATACGAGCAGTACTTC
TRBD1	TRBV4-3	few	TRBJ1-2	CASSQGQGGSGAAFYGYTF	TGCGCCAGCAGCCAAGGACAGGGGGGGTCGGGGGCAGCCTTCTATGGCTACACCTTC
NA	TRBV3-1	NA	TRBJ2-7	CASSQDLGTRPYEQYF	TGTGCCAGCAGCCAAGATCTCGGGACCCGACCCTACGAGCAGTACTTC
NA	TRBV4-2	NA	TRBJ1-4	CASSQEKYTATNEKLFF	TGTGCCAGCAGCCAAGAGAAGTACACTGCAACTAATGAAAAACTGTTTTTT
TRBD2	TRBV20-1	NA	TRBJ2-3	CSARMPSGSSTDTQYF	TGCAGTGCTAGAATGCCTAGCGGCTCTAGCACAGATACGCAGTATTTT
TRBD1	TRBV6-1	NA	TRBJ1-5	CASGVTGGNQPQHF	TGTGCCAGCGGAGTGACAGGGGGGAATCAGCCCCAGCATTTT
NA	TRBV5-1	NA	TRBJ2-5	CASSPEPQAETQYF	TGCGCCAGCAGCCCGGAACCTCAAGCGGAGACCCAGTACTTC
TRBD2	TRBV20-1	NA	TRBJ2-5	CSARDGTSGGETQYF	TGCAGTGCTAGAGATGGGACTAGCGGGGGGGAGACCCAGTACTTC
TRBD2	TRBV20-1	many	TRBJ2-7	CSARALGREVTYEQYF	TGCAGTGCTAGAGCCCTCGGGCGGGAGGTTACCTACGAGCAGTACTTC
NA	TRBV28	NA	TRBJ2-7	CASRPLPPPKPYEQYF	TGTGCCAGCAGGCCGCTACCCCCTCCGAAACCCTACGAGCAGTACTTC
NA	TRBV28	few	TRBJ2-3	CASSFGFGTDTQYF	TGTGCCAGCAGTTTTGGGTTCGGCACAGATACGCAGTATTTT
TRBD1	TRBV7-2	NA	TRBJ1-5	CASSFGGTVGNQPQHF	TGTGCCAGCAGCTTCGGAGGGACAGTGGGAAATCAGCCCCAGCATTTT
NA	TRBV6-1	many	TRBJ2-2	CASSPQGYGGELFF	TGTGCCAGCAGTCCACAGGGTTACGGCGGGGAGCTGTTTTTT
NA	TRBV28	few	TRBJ2-7	CASSLRGAPYEQYF	TGTGCCAGCAGTTTACGGGGAGCTCCCTACGAGCAGTACTTC
NA	TRBV27	few	TRBJ2-7	CASSSRGYLYEQYF	TGTGCCAGCAGTTCACGGGGTTACCTCTACGAGCAGTACTTC
NA	TRBV21-1	few	TRBJ2-7	CASSKRTGLEQYF	TGTGCCAGCAGCAAAAGGACAGGGCTGGAGCAGTACTTC
TRBD1	TRBV7-9	NA	TRBJ2-3	CASSLGQGQGTDTQYF	TGTGCCAGCAGCTTAGGGCAAGGACAGGGAACAGATACGCAGTATTTT
TRBD2	TRBV20-1	NA	TRBJ2-1	CSARDGGSGSGNEQFF	TGCAGTGCTAGAGATGGTGGTAGCGGGAGTGGCAATGAGCAGTTCTTC
NA	TRBV6-2/TRBV6-3	NA	TRBJ2-2	CASSFRDNTGELFF	TGTGCCAGCAGCTTCAGGGATAACACCGGGGAGCTGTTTTTT
NA	TRBV12-3/TRBV12-4	few	TRBJ1-4	CATRTGTDNEKLFF	TGTGCCACCCGAACCGGGACGGACAATGAAAAACTGTTTTTT
NA	TRBV7-2	few	TRBJ1-1	CASSLDPDTEAFF	TGTGCCAGCAGCTTGGACCCGGACACTGAAGCTTTCTTT
NA	TRBV20-1	NA	TRBJ2-5	CSARTSLLRRGREETQYF	TGCAGTGCTAGGACCTCACTACTCCGTCGGGGGCGGGAGGAGACCCAGTACTTC
TRBD1	TRBV24-1	few	TRBJ2-1	CATSGDRGGEQFF	TGTGCCACCAGTGGAGACAGGGGTGGTGAGCAGTTCTTC
NA	TRBV24-1	NA	TRBJ1-2	CATSDSIGQGRYGYTF	TGTGCCACCAGTGACTCGATCGGTCAGGGACGGTATGGCTACACCTTC
NA	TRBV7-8	few	TRBJ2-1	CASSPTGTSSYNEQFF	TGTGCCAGCAGCCCAACAGGCACGAGCTCCTACAATGAGCAGTTCTTC
TRBD2	TRBV24-1	few	TRBJ2-2	CATSDYRGGRGGTGELFF	TGTGCCACCAGTGACTATCGGGGGGGGAGGGGTGGCACCGGGGAGCTGTTTTTT
NA	TRBV10-3	few	TRBJ2-7	CAIRETDSYEQYF	TGTGCCATCAGAGAGACAGACTCCTACGAGCAGTACTTC
NA	TRBV20-1	once	TRBJ2-5	CSASPRVGRETQYF	TGCAGTGCTAGCCCCCGGGTTGGGAGAGAGACCCAGTACTTC
NA	TRBV4-1	NA	TRBJ2-3	CASSQVGRDTQYF	TGCGCCAGCAGCCAAGTGGGACGCGATACGCAGTATTTT
NA	TRBV25-1	many	TRBJ1-2	CASRGSGNYGYTF	TGTGCCAGTAGGGGGTCGGGAAACTATGGCTACACCTTC
TRBD2	TRBV7-2	NA	TRBJ2-5	CASSTARLAGRETQYF	TGTGCCAGCAGCACAGCCAGACTAGCGGGGCGTGAGACCCAGTACTTC
TRBD2	TRBV9	NA	TRBJ2-1	CASSVVELAGPEQFF	TGTGCCAGCAGCGTAGTAGAGCTAGCGGGCCCTGAGCAGTTCTTC
TRBD1	TRBV4-3	few	TRBJ2-3	CASSRGVSTGWADTQYF	TGCGCCAGCAGCCGAGGCGTATCGACAGGGTGGGCAGATACGCAGTATTTT
TRBD2	TRBV12-3/TRBV12-4	NA	TRBJ2-3	CASRSREGIPDTQYF	TGTGCCAGCAGATCACGGGAGGGCATCCCAGATACGCAGTATTTT
TRBD1	TRBV20-1	NA	TRBJ1-6	CSGKGTDNSPLHF	TGCAGTGGAAAGGGGACAGATAATTCACCCCTCCACTTT
NA	TRBV20-1	few	TRBJ1-1	CSASDTNTEAFF	TGCAGTGCTAGTGACACGAACACTGAAGCTTTCTTT
TRBD2	TRBV24-1	NA	TRBJ2-1	CATRGSGRAWEQFF	TGTGCCACCCGTGGGAGCGGGAGGGCCTGGGAGCAGTTCTTC
NA	TRBV18	NA	TRBJ2-2	CASSPPLGRGNTGELFF	TGTGCCAGCTCACCACCGTTAGGACGGGGAAACACCGGGGAGCTGTTTTTT
NA	TRBV18	few	TRBJ1-1	CASSPPLAGTRNTEAFF	TGTGCCAGCTCACCACCCCTGGCAGGGACGAGGAACACTGAAGCTTTCTTT
NA	TRBV7-2	NA	TRBJ2-7	CASTPSGGWYEQYF	TGTGCCAGCACCCCATCCGGGGGATGGTACGAGCAGTACTTC
NA	TRBV12-3/TRBV12-4	many	TRBJ1-1	CASSSMNTEAFF	TGTGCCAGCAGCTCTATGAACACTGAAGCTTTCTTT
NA	TRBV20-1	few	TRBJ1-1	CSTIRGGTEAFF	TGCAGTACAATTAGAGGGGGCACTGAAGCTTTCTTT
TRBD1	TRBV27	few	TRBJ1-6	CASWGTGRNSPLHF	TGTGCCAGCTGGGGGACAGGGAGGAATTCACCCCTCCACTTT
NA	TRBV20-1	few	TRBJ2-7	CSARAERTYYEQYF	TGCAGTGCTAGAGCGGAACGGACTTACTACGAGCAGTACTTC
TRBD2	TRBV28	NA	TRBJ2-1	CASSSLAGGTYNEQFF	TGTGCCAGCAGTTCTCTAGCGGGAGGTACCTACAATGAGCAGTTCTTC
NA	TRBV20-1	few	TRBJ2-7	CSAGPMGSNSYEQYF	TGCAGTGCTGGACCTATGGGGTCCAACTCCTACGAGCAGTACTTC
NA	TRBV7-7	few	TRBJ2-7	CASSIGVGSYEQYF	TGTGCTAGCAGCATAGGCGTGGGGTCCTACGAGCAGTACTTC
TRBD1	TRBV4-1	many	TRBJ2-7	CASRPHRQGSYEQYF	TGCGCCAGCAGGCCCCACCGACAGGGCTCCTACGAGCAGTACTTC
NA	TRBV24-1	NA	TRBJ2-2	CATSPPQNTGELFF	TGTGCCACTTCCCCCCCCCAGAACACCGGGGAGCTGTTTTTT
NA	TRBV5-4	few	TRBJ2-3	CASSLGFGPSTDTQYF	TGTGCCAGCAGCTTGGGTTTCGGGCCGAGCACAGATACGCAGTATTTT
NA	TRBV15	few	TRBJ2-7	CATSRASYEQYF	TGTGCCACCAGCAGAGCTAGCTACGAGCAGTACTTC
TRBD1	TRBV9	NA	TRBJ1-2	CASSVGQGGFYGYTF	TGTGCCAGCAGTGTCGGACAGGGGGGATTTTATGGCTACACCTTC
NA	TRBV20-1	few	TRBJ2-1	CSARASGARRNEQFF	TGCAGTGCTAGGGCCTCGGGAGCGCGACGGAATGAGCAGTTCTTC
TRBD1	TRBV29-1	few	TRBJ1-1	CSVWDRFMNTEAFF	TGCAGCGTTTGGGACAGGTTCATGAACACTGAAGCTTTCTTT
NA	TRBV2	few	TRBJ2-3	CASSENVDTQYF	TGTGCCAGCAGTGAAAACGTAGATACGCAGTATTTT
NA	TRBV27	NA	TRBJ2-3	CASSLQVGPYTQYF	TGTGCCAGCAGTTTACAAGTGGGGCCTTATACGCAGTATTTT
TRBD1	TRBV29-1	NA	TRBJ2-7	CSGGQGAHYEQYF	TGCAGCGGCGGACAGGGGGCGCATTACGAGCAGTACTTC